These 21 T cell receptor beta chains came from one sample sequenced in a study of shared clonotypes between healthy human individuals (dated by TCRdb to the early 2020s). Libraries were made using the immunoSEQ multiplex PCR assay. Entries here come from immuneACCESS through TCRdb and include only in-frame sequences with V and J called. Some clones fail to appear in such tables; in the studies checked, an unresolved V gene covers under half of the shortfall, and the cause of the remainder is unknown. The sample contains 560,000 or so clones, roughly 96% of them found a single time. 0.11% of the sample goes to the ten largest clones. CD8 naive samples were CD45RO-negative cells positively selected for CCR7, giving a CD45RA+CCR7+ population that excluded TemRA cells. Sequencing was performed on naive CD8+ T cells sorted from blood. Per the publication, the cell subset or site label means: CD45RA+CCR7+. Every receptor here comes from a woman aged 25 to 39 in good health.

As concerns this clone: This sample includes further DNA sequences coding for the same CDR3. The chain links TRBV28 to TRBJ2-2; no reliable D call. V lost 3 bases to trimming and J lost 2 bases, with 7 bases between them. Germline V gives CDR1 MDHEN, CDR2 SYDVKM. This CDR3 has 14 residues. The CDR3 nucleotides read TGTGCCAGCAGTTTTGTACCAAACACCGGGGAGCTGTTTTTT. Protein sequence: CASSFVPNTGELFF.

The chain is built from TRBV7-9 and TRBJ2-7, with D tentatively TRBD2 (6 bases). The length of the CDR3 is 14 residues. Germline CDR1 and CDR2: SEHNR and FQNEAQ (reference sequence). Trimming removed 4 bases from V and 1 base from J, with 11 bases in between. CDR3 sequence: CASSSPSVSYEQYF. In DNA, the CDR3 is TGTGCCAGCAGCTCTCCTAGCGTATCCTACGAGCAGTACTTC.

The chain joins TRBV9 to TRBJ2-5, with TRBD2 matching over 10 bases. The V and J ends lost 2 bases and 4 bases, in that order; junction bases with no gene match: 2. Germline loops: CDR1 SGDLS, CDR2 YYNGEE. The CDR3 spans 14 residues. The CDR3 reads CASSVVAGGETQYF. The CDR3 region has the DNA TGTGCCAGCAGCGTGGTAGCGGGAGGAGAGACCCAGTACTTC. Together with reference TRBV9 and TRBJ2-5, the CDR3 gives the full variable domain: DSGVTQTPKHLITATGQRVTLRCSPRSGDLSVYWYQQSLDQGLQFLIQYYNGEERAKGNILERFSAQQFPDLHSELNLSSLELGDSALYFCASSVVAGGETQYFGPGTRLLVL.

The DNA for the CDR3 is TGTGCCAGCAGGAGGCCAGGAAGTATGAACACTGAAGCTTTCTTT. Protein: CASRRPGSMNTEAFF. This chain connects TRBV2 to TRBJ1-1; D call uncertain. The germline CDR1 and CDR2 sequences are SNHLY and FYNNEI. CDR3 length: 15 residues. With 6 bases removed from V and 0 bases from J, the gap between germline ends came to 14 bases.

V and J are TRBV13 and TRBJ1-5; 11 nucleotides align to TRBD1. V gave up 3 bases and J gave up 11 bases; unmatched junction bases: 3. Looked up from germline, CDR1 is PRHDT and CDR2 is FYEKMQ (reference sequence). The CDR3 is 13 residues long. The CDR3 region is CASSLDRGPAQHF. For the CDR3, the DNA is TGTGCCAGCAGCTTGGACAGGGGGCCAGCCCAGCATTTT. The variable domain in full, completed from reference TRBV13 and TRBJ1-5, reads AAGVIQSPRHLIKEKRETATLKCYPIPRHDTVYWYQQGPGQDPQFLISFYEKMQSDKGSIPDRFSAQQFSDYHSELNMSSLELGDSALYFCASSLDRGPAQHFGDGTRLSIL.

The V call is TRBV11-2, the J call TRBJ1-2, with a tentative D call TRBD1 (5 bases). The V end was cut by 1 base, the J end by 8 bases, with 14 bases between. Germline CDR1 reads SGHAT; CDR2 reads FQNNGV. The CDR3 spans 14 residues. Written as DNA, the CDR3 is TGTGCCAGCAGCTTAGCTGGCAGGGTGGACGGCTACACCTTC. This sequence encodes CASSLAGRVDGYTF.

The chain has TRBV13 and TRBJ2-7; D is unresolved. Trimming pared 5 bases from V and 0 bases from J, leaving 8 bases between. Germline CDR1 is PRHDT and CDR2 is FYEKMQ (reference sequence). This CDR3 region has 13 residues. DNA for the CDR3: TGTGCCAGCAGCCCACAGAGCTCCTACGAGCAGTACTTC. It yields the protein CASSPQSSYEQYF.

The rearrangement joins TRBV27 to TRBJ1-5, with a weak D call TRBD1 (5 bases). Trimming pared 6 bases from V and 0 bases from J, leaving 18 bases between. The length of the CDR3 is 17 residues. Germline values: CDR1 MNHEY, CDR2 SMNVEV (reference sequence). CDR3 sequence reads: CASSPRDGIYSNQPQHF. For the CDR3, the DNA is TGTGCCAGCAGCCCCCGGGACGGAATTTATAGCAATCAGCCCCAGCATTTT.

The chain links TRBV27 to TRBJ2-1, with D tentatively TRBD1 (5 bases). Germline V lookup: CDR1 MNHEY, CDR2 SMNVEV (reference sequence). The V end was cut by 2 bases, the J end by 6 bases, with 17 bases between. The CDR3 is made up of 16 amino acids. CDR3 in amino acids: CASSLGAGWGSNEQFF. CDR3 sequence (DNA): TGTGCCAGCAGTTTAGGGGCTGGGTGGGGCAGCAATGAGCAGTTCTTC.

CDR3 amino acids: CASSLVSFRTSGGYNEQFF. CDR3 sequence (DNA): TGTGCCAGCAGCTTAGTATCATTTCGGACTAGCGGGGGCTACAATGAGCAGTTCTTC. The chain has TRBV7-9 and TRBJ2-1, with 13 bases aligning to TRBD2. The CDR3 has 19 residues. V gave up 1 base and J gave up 3 bases; unmatched junction bases: 9. From germline, CDR1 is SEHNR and CDR2 FQNEAQ (reference sequence).

The V call is TRBV27, the J call TRBJ1-5; D ambiguous. This CDR3 has 14 residues. V lost 8 bases and J lost 3, with 14 bases in between. The germline V gene has CDR1 MNHEY and CDR2 SMNVEV (reference sequence). This CDR3 reads CASGGREANQPQHF. Here the CDR3 DNA reads TGTGCCAGCGGCGGGAGGGAAGCCAATCAGCCCCAGCATTTT.

This chain uses TRBV2 with TRBJ2-5; possible D gene TRBD1, 5 bases. From germline, CDR1 is SNHLY and CDR2 FYNNEI. V was trimmed by 3 bases and J by 1 base, leaving 12 bases between them. The CDR3 spans 15 residues. The CDR3 coding sequence is TGTGCCAGCAGTGAGGGGCAGTTCCTCCAAGAGACCCAGTACTTC. This codes for CASSEGQFLQETQYF.

The gene calls are TRBV5-1 and TRBJ2-7; perhaps TRBD1 as D (5 bases). The CDR3 contains 11 residues. Between the trimmed V and J ends, which lost 4 bases and 6 bases, there was a span of 8 bases. Germline V gives CDR1 SGHRS, CDR2 YFSETQ. CDR3: CASSGRGEQYF. DNA for the CDR3: TGCGCCAGCAGCGGTAGGGGCGAGCAGTACTTC.

The chain employs TRBV20-1 and TRBJ2-7, with D possibly matching TRBD1 (5 bases). Trimming removed 8 bases from V and 6 bases from J, with 11 bases in between. The CDR3 contains 10 residues. Per the germline V gene, CDR1 is DFQATT and CDR2 is SNEGSKA (reference sequence). CDR3 amino acids: CSPNRSEQYF. As DNA, the CDR3 is TGCAGTCCAAACAGGAGCGAGCAGTACTTC.

This chain joins TRBV21-1 and TRBJ2-6; whether TRBD2, the table's D call, matches the DNA was not checked. TRBV21-1 is a known pseudogene. This CDR3 is built from 17 residues. The CDR3 sequence: CASSPENVSSGANVLTF. CDR3 sequence (DNA): TGTGCCAGCAGCCCGGAGAACGTTAGCTCTGGGGCCAACGTCCTGACTTTC.

The gene calls are TRBV7-9 and TRBJ2-7; 9 bases are a match to TRBD1. This CDR3 comprises 13 residues. V shed 8 bases, J shed 4 bases, and the junction held 6 bases outside the gene matches. Germline V gene data show CDR1 as SEHNR and CDR2 as FQNEAQ (reference sequence). Here the CDR3 reads CASEQGARYEQYF. In nucleotides, the CDR3 is TGTGCCAGCGAACAGGGGGCGCGGTACGAGCAGTACTTC.

Regarding this clone: The junction does not match germline at one end; this may be a read error. The genes are TRBV27 and TRBJ2-3; TRBD2 might be the D (6 bases). Germline assignment: CDR1 MNHEY and CDR2 SMNVEV (reference sequence). The CDR3 spans 19 residues. CDR3 DNA sequence: TGTGCCAGCCGTTTGGGTCGAACGGGGACTCAAAAACTCATTGATACGCAGTATTTT. Protein sequence: CASRLGRTGTQKLIDTQYF.

This clone was detected once. The chain employs TRBV10-3 and TRBJ2-7; 9 nucleotides agree with TRBD1. CDR1 and CDR2 (germline): ENHRY, SYGVKD. The CDR3 extends over 15 amino acids. V lost 6 bases and J lost 2; bases outside the gene matches: 8. The CDR3 loop reads CAIRNPQGATYEQYF. The CDR3 region has the DNA TGTGCCATCAGGAACCCACAGGGGGCTACCTACGAGCAGTACTTC.

This clone was counted once. J is TRBJ2-5 and V is TRBV30; 9 bases fit TRBD1. The J call is doubtful: the DNA matches TRBJ2-7 better. CDR3 length: 15 residues. Germline CDR1 reads GTSNPN; CDR2 reads SVGIG (reference sequence). The DNA for the CDR3 is TGTGCCTGGAGTACTACCGGGACAGGGTTCGACGAGCAGTACTTC. Residues: CAWSTTGTGFDEQYF.

This clone was found once. V is TRBV19 and J is TRBJ2-1; D is perhaps TRBD1 (5 bases). This CDR3 spans 16 amino acids. Deletions cut 1 base from V and 2 bases from J, with 12 bases between. The V gene's germline CDR1 is LNHDA and CDR2 SQIVND (reference sequence). CDR3 protein: CASSIAFLGAYNEQFF. DNA of the CDR3: TGTGCCAGTAGTATAGCATTTCTAGGGGCCTACAATGAGCAGTTCTTC.

The rearrangement uses TRBV11-2 and TRBJ2-7; D might be TRBD2 (6 bases). V lost 3 bases and J 2 bases, leaving 11 bases between the germline ends. The CDR3 is 14 amino acids. CDR1 is SGHAT and CDR2 is FQNNGV in the germline V gene. The DNA of the CDR3 is TGTGCCAGCAGCTTGGGTGGGGGGACCTACGAGCAGTACTTC. Encoded protein: CASSLGGGTYEQYF.